This TCR beta chain was sequenced during a study of shared clonotypes between healthy human individuals. Whole-study context: Donors, aged 18 to 49, were a couple of women and a few men. Broader study findings: Among donors, clonotype sharing was expected to be affected by sequencing depth.

A remark on this clone: What it binds is not known.

Each cell subset's genomic DNA was divided evenly among several immunoSEQ plates. As handled by the study authors: Junction-only sequences without quality scores were provided by ImmunoSEQ, so filtering was different. Produced via immunoSEQ multiplex PCR; TCRdb's table is partial and in-frame only. V, J and clone size are taken as reported in that table, and D and trimming were inferred from the DNA itself. The sample holds about 470,000 clones; about 76% are singletons and the top ten take approximately 13%. The sample was PBMCs. The TCR sequence derives from a woman between 40 and 55 years old in good health. Some clones in this sample may be carry-over from other donors' samples.

The CDR3 spells CASSTGAGEKLFF. The DNA of the CDR3 is TGTGCCAGCAGCACAGGGGCGGGTGAAAAACTGTTTTTT. The gene calls are TRBV2 and TRBJ1-4, with 7 bases fitting TRBD1. Trimming cost V 6 bases and J 7 bases; bases outside gene matches: 5. Germline V lookup: CDR1 SNHLY, CDR2 FYNNEI. This CDR3 region has 13 residues.